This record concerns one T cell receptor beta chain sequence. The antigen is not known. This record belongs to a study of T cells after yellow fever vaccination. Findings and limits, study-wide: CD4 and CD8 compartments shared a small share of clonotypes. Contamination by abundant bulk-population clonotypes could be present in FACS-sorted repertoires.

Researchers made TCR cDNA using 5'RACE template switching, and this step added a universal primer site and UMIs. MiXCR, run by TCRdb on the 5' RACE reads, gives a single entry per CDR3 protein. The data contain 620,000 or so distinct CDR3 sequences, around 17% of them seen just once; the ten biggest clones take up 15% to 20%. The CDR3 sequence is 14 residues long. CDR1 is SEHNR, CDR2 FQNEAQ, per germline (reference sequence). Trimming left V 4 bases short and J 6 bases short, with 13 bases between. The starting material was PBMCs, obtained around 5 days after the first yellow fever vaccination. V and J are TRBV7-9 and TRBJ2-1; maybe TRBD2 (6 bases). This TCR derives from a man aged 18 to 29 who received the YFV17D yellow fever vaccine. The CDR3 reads CASSSQTRPNEQFF. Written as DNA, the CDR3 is TGTGCCAGCAGCTCCCAGACTAGACCCAATGAGCAGTTCTTC.